Below are 10 T cell receptor beta chains sequenced from a single sample in a study of OX40 agonist ivuxolimab in advanced cancers. TCRdb keeps only in-frame clones here, not all; method: immunoSEQ multiplex PCR. The profile covers about 80,000 clones, with 80% to 95% appearing a single time and roughly 9% taken by the ten largest. Here the sequenced sample was CD4+ or CD8+ T cells sorted from blood, taken in a trial of the OX40 agonist ivuxolimab. Every receptor here comes from an adult with an advanced solid tumor such as melanoma, head and neck, liver or kidney cancer.

The chain has TRBV7-2 and TRBJ2-7, with 7 bases matching TRBD2. V was clipped by 5 bases and J by 1 base; unmatched bases: 14. CDR3 length equals 17 residues. The V gene's germline CDR1 is SGHTA and CDR2 FQGNSA. The DNA for the CDR3 is TGTGCCAGCAGCGGATTTGGGGAAGGCGGGGGATCCTACGAGCAGTACTTC. Amino acid sequence: CASSGFGEGGGSYEQYF.

The chain carries TRBV25-1 and TRBJ2-7; D possibly corresponds to TRBD2 (5 bases). Germline assignment: CDR1 MGHDK and CDR2 SYGVNS. V was shortened by 5 bases and J by 0 bases, with 11 bases between the two germline ends. This CDR3 spans 14 amino acids. CDR3 loop: CASSRGGDSYEQYF. For the CDR3, the DNA is TGTGCCAGCAGTCGGGGTGGGGACTCCTACGAGCAGTACTTC.

The V and J genes are TRBV12-5 and TRBJ2-7; D possibly matches TRBD1 or TRBD2 (5 bases each). CDR1 LGHNT and CDR2 FRNRAP come from the germline V gene. V shed 5 bases and J shed 0 bases, with 8 bases lying between them. CDR3 size: 13 residues. In DNA form, the CDR3 reads TGTGCTAGTGGTGGGGGTTACTCCTACGAGCAGTACTTC. Its protein is CASGGGYSYEQYF. Full variable domain (remainder filled in from reference TRBV12-5 and TRBJ2-7): DARVTQTPRHKVTEMGQEVTMRCQPILGHNTVFWYRQTMMQGLELLAYFRNRAPLDDSGMPKDRFSAEMPDATLATLKIQPSEPRDSAVYFCASGGGYSYEQYFGPGTRLTVT.

The gene calls are TRBV5-6 and TRBJ1-1; 7 positions match TRBD1. The CDR3 totals 14 residues. The junction had 6 bases not matched to a gene; V was cut back by 2 bases and J by 5 bases. CDR1 is SGHDT and CDR2 is YYEEEE in the germline V gene. The CDR3 here is CASSFGRGITEAFF. CDR3 in DNA: TGTGCCAGCAGCTTCGGCAGGGGGATTACTGAAGCTTTCTTT.

V is TRBV6-1 and J is TRBJ2-3, with 9 bases lining up with TRBD2. After removal of 4 bases from V and 1 base from J, the junction contained 0 bases not matched to a gene. This CDR3 is built from 14 residues. Per the germline V gene, CDR1 is MNHNS and CDR2 is SASEGT. CDR3 residues: CASSASGGTDTQYF. DNA for the CDR3: TGTGCCAGCAGTGCTAGCGGGGGCACAGATACGCAGTATTTT.

V is TRBV9 and J is TRBJ2-2; D is ambiguous. CDR3 length: 13 residues. Germline V gives CDR1 SGDLS, CDR2 YYNGEE. Trimming shortened V by 6 bases and J by 1 base, and 7 bases separated the two germline ends. CDR3: CASTNVNTGELFF. CDR3 coding DNA: TGTGCCAGCACAAACGTGAACACCGGGGAGCTGTTTTTT.

V and J are TRBV13 and TRBJ2-1, with 7 nucleotides matching TRBD2. The CDR3 is made up of 18 amino acids. Germline V gene data show CDR1 as PRHDT and CDR2 as FYEKMQ (reference sequence). J was trimmed by 0 bases and V by 3 bases; bases with no gene match: 11. The CDR3 protein is CASSFDTRGSSSYNEQFF. CDR3 bases: TGTGCCAGCAGCTTCGATACGCGGGGGTCGAGCTCCTACAATGAGCAGTTCTTC.

The rearrangement links TRBV11-2 to TRBJ1-6, with unresolved D. The V and J ends lost 1 base and 9 bases respectively, with 19 bases between them. Germline V gives CDR1 SGHAT, CDR2 FQNNGV. The CDR3 loop spans 17 amino acids. Here the CDR3 reads CASSLGLSGAVASPLHF. In DNA, the CDR3 is TGTGCCAGCAGCTTAGGTCTGTCGGGCGCTGTTGCTTCACCCCTCCACTTT.

The rearrangement uses TRBV5-6 and TRBJ2-1; weak D call: TRBD2 (5 bases). This CDR3 has 15 amino acids. The germline V and J ends were trimmed by 2 bases and 9 bases, with 18 bases remaining between them. Germline V gene lookup returns CDR1 SGHDT and CDR2 YYEEEE. In nucleotides, the CDR3 is TGTGCCAGCAGCTTTGACGGGGTCCTCTGGGGTGAGCAGTTCTTC. It encodes CASSFDGVLWGEQFF. Full variable domain (outside the CDR3, taken from reference TRBV5-6 and TRBJ2-1): DAGVTQSPTHLIKTRGQQVTLRCSPKSGHDTVSWYQQALGQGPQFIFQYYEEEERQRGNFPDRFSGHQFPNYSSELNVNALLLGDSALYLCASSFDGVLWGEQFFGPGTRLTVL.

V and J are TRBV5-1 and TRBJ2-5; 11 bases line up with TRBD2. Looked up from germline, CDR1 is SGHRS and CDR2 is YFSETQ. The CDR3 sequence is 17 residues long. V lost 1 base and J lost 1; bases outside the gene matches: 6. The CDR3 coding sequence is TGCGCCAGCAGCTTGCCCCCTAGCGGGGGGCTCCAAGAGACCCAGTACTTC. Amino acids: CASSLPPSGGLQETQYF.